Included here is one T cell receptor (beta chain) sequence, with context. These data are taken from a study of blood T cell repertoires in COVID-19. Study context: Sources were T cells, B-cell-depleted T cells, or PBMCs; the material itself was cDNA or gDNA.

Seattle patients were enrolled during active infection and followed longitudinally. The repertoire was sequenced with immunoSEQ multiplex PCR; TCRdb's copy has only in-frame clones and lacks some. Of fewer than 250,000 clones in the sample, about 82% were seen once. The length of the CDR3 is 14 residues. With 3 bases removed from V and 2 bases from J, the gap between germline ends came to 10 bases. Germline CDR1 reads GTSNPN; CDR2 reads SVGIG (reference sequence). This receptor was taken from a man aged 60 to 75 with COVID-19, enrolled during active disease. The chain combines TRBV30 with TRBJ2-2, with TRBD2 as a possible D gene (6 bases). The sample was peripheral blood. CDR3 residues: CAWRRDLNTGELFF. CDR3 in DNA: TGTGCCTGGAGACGGGACTTAAACACCGGGGAGCTGTTTTTT.